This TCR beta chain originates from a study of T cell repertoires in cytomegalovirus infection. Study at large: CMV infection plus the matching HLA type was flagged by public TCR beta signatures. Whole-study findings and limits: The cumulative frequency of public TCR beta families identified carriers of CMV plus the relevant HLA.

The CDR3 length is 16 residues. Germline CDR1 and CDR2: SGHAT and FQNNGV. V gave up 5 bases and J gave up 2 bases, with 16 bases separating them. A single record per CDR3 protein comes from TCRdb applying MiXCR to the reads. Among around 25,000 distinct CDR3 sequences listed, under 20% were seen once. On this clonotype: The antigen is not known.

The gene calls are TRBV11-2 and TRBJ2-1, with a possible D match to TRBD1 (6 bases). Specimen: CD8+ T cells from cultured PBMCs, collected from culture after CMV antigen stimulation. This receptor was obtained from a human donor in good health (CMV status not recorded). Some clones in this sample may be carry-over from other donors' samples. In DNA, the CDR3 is TGTGCCAGCAGCGCCTGGGACATGGGCCCCTACAATGAGCAGTTCTTC. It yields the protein CASSAWDMGPYNEQFF.